What follows describes a single T cell receptor beta chain. Its cognate antigen has yet to be identified. No base quality values were provided; no much bigger clone lies one nucleotide off. The CDR3 runs 15 amino acids, cysteine and phenylalanine included. The only DNA kept is the CDR3, 45 bases in frame from the first base. CDR1 and CDR2 were assigned from the germline V gene as MDHEN and SYDVKM. V and J are truncated by 4 bases and 2 bases respectively, leaving an intervening sequence of 13 bases. This entry is derived from a study of long-term antiretroviral therapy in people with HIV (dated by TCRdb to the early 2020s). Regarding the study in general: The earliest samples were collected about a decade before the 2015 WHO recommendation for immediate ART, when ART was typically delayed until CD4 counts fell. A retrospective serial study tested whether ART initiation and durable HIV suppression were associated with changes in peripheral blood TRB repertoire composition and diversity. A total of 150 to 200 cryopreserved PBMC samples were contributed to the cohort by 30 adults with confirmed HIV infection, with samples collected serially over a mean of roughly six years (range 1-12). Of the roughly 30 participants with HIV, 10 to 11 were female. No cross-contamination during QIAcube processing turned up in test extractions that ran a monoclonal T-cell line alongside 25 to 35 polyclonal samples. General findings and caveats noted by the study authors: Unsorted PBMC were profiled instead of sorted CD4+ and CD8+ T cells because pre-ART samples had limited cell numbers. Expanded TRB clones identified before ART initiation dominated the repertoire across all time points, though the dominance fluctuated and decreased in many PLHIV after ART. The samples were dated from the mid-2000s to the late 2010s, and the ART regimens that were used may be less effective than current ART regimens. Inferences about post-ART repertoire changes were limited because no data were available on ART adherence, viral resistance or therapy changes. Owing to limited PBMC availability, only the TCR beta chain was sequenced, without alpha chain pairing. A significant increase in TRB diversity was found to be associated with ART initiation, although TRB diversity was observed to remain significantly below that of transplant donor controls even after long-term ART. HIV repertoires had narrower CDR3 length ranges than controls, and the network structure suggested an antigen-experienced repertoire that shifted only slightly toward naive after ART.

To be included, a participant needed at least one PBMC sample from before ART initiation plus at least two post-ART samples. All participants with HIV were treated in the United States of America. Before DNA extraction, cryopreserved samples of about 0.95-11 million PBMC were thawed and then washed. At the time of the earliest PBMC sample, participants with HIV were aged between roughly 20 and 54 years. Each participant contributed PBMC samples from 1-4 timepoints before ART initiation and 2-8 timepoints after ART initiation, with a median of 7 samples. For every participant, serial HIV viral load, CD4+ T-cell count, ART history and demographic data were obtained. Using a Qiagen kit on a QIAcube, genomic DNA was extracted from unsorted PBMC, with samples processed in batches of 12. Sequencing of the TRB variable region was done with the immunoSEQ hsTCRB v3.0 assay at survey level resolution. The targeted TRB sequencing depth was about 40,000-55,000 T-cell genomes per sample. TRB libraries were pooled and sequenced on an Illumina MiSeq using a v3 150-cycle kit. The paper's data handling went like this. Analysis of repertoires was carried out in R inside a reproducible Nextflow workflow spanning QC, data transformation and analysis. LymphoSeq2, an R package for AIRR-Seq data exploration, was used to implement custom analyses. A few samples that produced fewer than 5000 total TRB sequences were removed, so some 190 HIV repertoires were analyzed. Among the 188 retained HIV repertoires, about 60 were collected before ART initiation and about 130 were collected after ART initiation. Repertoires were downsampled to 5000 TRB nucleotide sequences, with summary statistics averaged over 100 downsampling iterations. The analysis kept only TRB sequences whose CDR3 regions were at least seven amino acids long. Diversity was measured with a Shannon entropy-derived clonality score and the Gini coefficient. In repertoire networks, the top 5000 CDR3 amino acid sequences were linked whenever an edit distance of one separated two sequences. For TRB CDR3 amino acid sequences, GLIPH2 was used to predict antigen specificity groups and MHC restriction. To flag known associations with CMV, EBV, HIV or tissue antigens, CDR3 amino acid sequences were compared against VDJdb and McPAS-TCR. Pre-ART, post-ART and control groups were compared with Wilcoxon signed-rank tests and Holm-Bonferroni correction. Entries here come from immuneACCESS through TCRdb and include only in-frame sequences with V and J called. Some clones fail to appear in such tables; in the studies checked, an unresolved V gene covers under half of the shortfall, and the cause of the remainder is unknown. The V and J calls and the clone size are those of that table, but D and trimming were determined from the DNA. In all, the sample holds some 26,000 clones, and 85% to 90% of those were seen once. Around 4.8% of the sample is held by the ten biggest clonotypes.

This clonotype was sampled from a man aged 35 to 55 with HIV. The sample was unsorted PBMCs, taken roughly 2.7 years after starting antiretroviral therapy. The rearranged chain carries TRBV28 and TRBJ2-3; no D gene is confidently identified. The encoded CDR3 is CASSSPPEITDTQYF. The bases are TGTGCCAGCAGTTCGCCCCCCGAGATCACAGATACGCAGTATTTT.